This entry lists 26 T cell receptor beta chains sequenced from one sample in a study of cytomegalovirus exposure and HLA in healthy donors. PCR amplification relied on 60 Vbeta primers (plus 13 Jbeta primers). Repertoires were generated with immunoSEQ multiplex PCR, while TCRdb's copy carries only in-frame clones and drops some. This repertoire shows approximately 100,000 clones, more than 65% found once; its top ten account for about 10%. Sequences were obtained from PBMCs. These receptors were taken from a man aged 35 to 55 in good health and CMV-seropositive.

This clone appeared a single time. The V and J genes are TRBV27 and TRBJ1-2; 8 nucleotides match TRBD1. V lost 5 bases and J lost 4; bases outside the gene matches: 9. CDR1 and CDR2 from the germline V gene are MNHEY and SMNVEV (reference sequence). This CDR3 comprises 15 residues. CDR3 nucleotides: TGTGCCAGCAGTACGAGACAGGGGTCAACCTATGGCTACACCTTC. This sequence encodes CASSTRQGSTYGYTF.

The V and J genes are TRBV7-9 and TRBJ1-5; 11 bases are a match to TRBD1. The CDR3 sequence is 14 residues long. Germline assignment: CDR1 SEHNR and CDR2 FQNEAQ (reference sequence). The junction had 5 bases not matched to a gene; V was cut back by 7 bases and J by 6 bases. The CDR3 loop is CASTSDRGLQPQHF. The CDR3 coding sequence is TGTGCCAGCACCTCGGACAGGGGGCTTCAGCCCCAGCATTTT.

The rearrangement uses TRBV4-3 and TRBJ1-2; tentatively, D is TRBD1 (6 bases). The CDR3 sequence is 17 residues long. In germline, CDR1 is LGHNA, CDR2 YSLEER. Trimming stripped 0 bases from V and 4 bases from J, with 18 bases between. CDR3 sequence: CASSQERGHALSYGYTF. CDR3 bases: TGCGCCAGCAGCCAAGAAAGGGGACACGCATTGAGCTATGGCTACACCTTC.

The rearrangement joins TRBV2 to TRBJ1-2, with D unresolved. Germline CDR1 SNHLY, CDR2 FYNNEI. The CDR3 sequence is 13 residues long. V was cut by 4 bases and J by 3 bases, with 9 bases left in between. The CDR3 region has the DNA TGTGCCAGCAGTGCCGAGAACTACTATGGCTACACCTTC. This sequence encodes CASSAENYYGYTF.

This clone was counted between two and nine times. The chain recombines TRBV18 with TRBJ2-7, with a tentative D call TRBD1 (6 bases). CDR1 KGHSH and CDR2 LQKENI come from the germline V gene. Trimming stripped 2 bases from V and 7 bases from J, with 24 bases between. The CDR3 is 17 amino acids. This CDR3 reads CASSPLDRSAQQGEQYF. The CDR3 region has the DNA TGTGCCAGCTCACCATTGGACAGATCCGCCCAACAGGGAGAGCAGTACTTC.

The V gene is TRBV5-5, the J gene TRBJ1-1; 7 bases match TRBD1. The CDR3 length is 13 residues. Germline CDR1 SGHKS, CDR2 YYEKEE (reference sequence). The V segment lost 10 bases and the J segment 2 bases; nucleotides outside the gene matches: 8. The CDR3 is CAGRQGINTEAFF. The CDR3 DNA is TGTGCCGGGAGACAGGGAATAAACACTGAAGCTTTCTTT.

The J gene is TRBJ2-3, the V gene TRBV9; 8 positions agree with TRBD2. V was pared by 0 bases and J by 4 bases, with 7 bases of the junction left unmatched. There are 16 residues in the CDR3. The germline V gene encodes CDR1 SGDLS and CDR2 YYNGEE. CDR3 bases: TGTGCCAGCAGCGTAGACCCCGGGGGGGCATCAGATACGCAGTATTTT. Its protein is CASSVDPGGASDTQYF.

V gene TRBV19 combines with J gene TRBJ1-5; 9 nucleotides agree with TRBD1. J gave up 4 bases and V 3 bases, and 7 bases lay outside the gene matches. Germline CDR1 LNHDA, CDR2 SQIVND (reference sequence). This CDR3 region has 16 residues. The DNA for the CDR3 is TGTGCCAGTAGTATGAAGGGACAGGGTACGAATCAGCCCCAGCATTTT. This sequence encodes CASSMKGQGTNQPQHF.

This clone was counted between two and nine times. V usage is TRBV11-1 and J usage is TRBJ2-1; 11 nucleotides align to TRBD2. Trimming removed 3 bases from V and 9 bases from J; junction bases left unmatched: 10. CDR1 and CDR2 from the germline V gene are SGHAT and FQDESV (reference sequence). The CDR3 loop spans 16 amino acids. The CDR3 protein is CASSFVHGLAGAEQFF. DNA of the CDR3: TGTGCCAGCAGCTTTGTTCATGGACTAGCGGGCGCTGAGCAGTTCTTC.

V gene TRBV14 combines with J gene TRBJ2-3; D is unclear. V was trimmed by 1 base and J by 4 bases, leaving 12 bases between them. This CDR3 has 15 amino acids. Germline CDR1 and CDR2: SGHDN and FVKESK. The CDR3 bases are TGTGCCAGCAGCCAAGCCACGACACTGGCAGATACGCAGTATTTT. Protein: CASSQATTLADTQYF. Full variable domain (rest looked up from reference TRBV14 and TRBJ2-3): EAGVTQFPSHSVIEKGQTVTLRCDPISGHDNLYWYRRVMGKEIKFLLHFVKESKQDESGMPNNRFLAERTGGTYSTLKVQPAELEDSGVYFCASSQATTLADTQYFGPGTRLTVL.

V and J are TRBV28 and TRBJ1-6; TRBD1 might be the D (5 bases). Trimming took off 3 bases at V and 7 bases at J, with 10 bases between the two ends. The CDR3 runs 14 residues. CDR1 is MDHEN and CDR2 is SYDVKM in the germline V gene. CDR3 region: CASSFGGVNSPLHF. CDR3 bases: TGTGCCAGCAGTTTCGGGGGGGTGAATTCACCCCTCCACTTT.

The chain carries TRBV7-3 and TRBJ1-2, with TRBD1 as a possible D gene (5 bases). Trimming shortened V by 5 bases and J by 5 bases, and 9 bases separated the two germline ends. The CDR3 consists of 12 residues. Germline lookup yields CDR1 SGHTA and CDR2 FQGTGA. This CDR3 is CASSATGYGYTF. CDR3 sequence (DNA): TGTGCCAGCAGCGCTACAGGTTATGGCTACACCTTC.

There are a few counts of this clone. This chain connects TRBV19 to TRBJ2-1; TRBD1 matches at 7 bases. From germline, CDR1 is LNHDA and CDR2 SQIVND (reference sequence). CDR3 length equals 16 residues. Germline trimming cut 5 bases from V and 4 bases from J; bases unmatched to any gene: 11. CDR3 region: CASSPRQGTAYNEQFF. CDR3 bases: TGTGCCAGTAGTCCACGTCAGGGGACAGCATACAATGAGCAGTTCTTC.

CDR3 residues: CASSLEGERYNEQFF. Here the CDR3 DNA reads TGCGCCAGCAGCTTGGAAGGGGAACGCTACAATGAGCAGTTCTTC. This sequence joins TRBV5-1 and TRBJ2-1, with a weak D call TRBD1 (5 bases). The CDR3 loop spans 15 amino acids. The V gene lost 0 bases and the J gene lost 3 bases, with 10 bases spanning the gap. Germline CDR1 is SGHRS and CDR2 is YFSETQ.

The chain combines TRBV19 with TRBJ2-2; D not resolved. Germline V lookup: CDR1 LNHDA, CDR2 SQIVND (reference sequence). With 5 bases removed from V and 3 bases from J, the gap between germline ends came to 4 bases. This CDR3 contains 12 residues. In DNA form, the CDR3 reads TGTGCCAGTAGTCCTTACACCGGGGAGCTGTTTTTT. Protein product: CASSPYTGELFF.

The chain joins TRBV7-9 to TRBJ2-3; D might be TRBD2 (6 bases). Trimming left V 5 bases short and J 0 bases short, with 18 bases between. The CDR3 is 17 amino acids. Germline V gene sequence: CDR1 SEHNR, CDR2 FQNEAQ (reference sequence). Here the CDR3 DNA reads TGTGCCAGCAGCGCCCCTCCCTTCCGGGGGAGCACAGATACGCAGTATTTT. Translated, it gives CASSAPPFRGSTDTQYF.

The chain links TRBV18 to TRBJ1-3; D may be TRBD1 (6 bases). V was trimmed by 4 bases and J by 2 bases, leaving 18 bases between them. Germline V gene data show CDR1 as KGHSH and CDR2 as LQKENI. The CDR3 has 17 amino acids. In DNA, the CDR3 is TGTGCCAGCTCACGCATTCTAAACACAGGGCCTGGAAACACCATATATTTT. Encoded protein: CASSRILNTGPGNTIYF.

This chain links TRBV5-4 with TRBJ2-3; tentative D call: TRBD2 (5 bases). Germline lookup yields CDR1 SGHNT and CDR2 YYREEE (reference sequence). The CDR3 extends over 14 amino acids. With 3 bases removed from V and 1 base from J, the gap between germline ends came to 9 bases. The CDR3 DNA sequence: TGTGCCAGCAGCTCACAGAGGGGCACAGATACGCAGTATTTT. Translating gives CASSSQRGTDTQYF.

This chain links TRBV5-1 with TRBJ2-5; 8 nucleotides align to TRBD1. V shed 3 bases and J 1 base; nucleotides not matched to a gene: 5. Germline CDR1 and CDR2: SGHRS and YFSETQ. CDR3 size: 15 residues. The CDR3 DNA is TGCGCCAGCAGCTCCCCCGACAGGGGCCAAGAGACCCAGTACTTC. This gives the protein CASSSPDRGQETQYF.

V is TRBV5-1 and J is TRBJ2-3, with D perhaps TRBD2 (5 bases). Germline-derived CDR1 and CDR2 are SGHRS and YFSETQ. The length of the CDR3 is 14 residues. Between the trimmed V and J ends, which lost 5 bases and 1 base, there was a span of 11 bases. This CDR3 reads CASRGSARTDTQYF. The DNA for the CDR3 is TGCGCCAGCAGGGGGAGCGCACGCACAGATACGCAGTATTTT.

The CDR3 nucleotides read TGTGCCAGCTCACCTCGGGGACTAGCGGGGGAGGATACGCAGTATTTT. It encodes CASSPRGLAGEDTQYF. The chain employs TRBV18 and TRBJ2-3; 14 bases are a match to TRBD2. Losses at the gene ends were 3 bases for V and 6 bases for J; bases not matched to a gene: 5. Germline V lookup: CDR1 KGHSH, CDR2 LQKENI. This CDR3 comprises 16 residues.

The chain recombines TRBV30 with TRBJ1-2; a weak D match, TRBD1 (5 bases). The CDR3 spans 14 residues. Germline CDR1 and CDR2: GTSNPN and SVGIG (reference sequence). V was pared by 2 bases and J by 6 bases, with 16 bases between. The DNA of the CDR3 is TGTGCCTGGAGTCACCAGGGAATCTCAAATGGCTACACCTTC. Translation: CAWSHQGISNGYTF.

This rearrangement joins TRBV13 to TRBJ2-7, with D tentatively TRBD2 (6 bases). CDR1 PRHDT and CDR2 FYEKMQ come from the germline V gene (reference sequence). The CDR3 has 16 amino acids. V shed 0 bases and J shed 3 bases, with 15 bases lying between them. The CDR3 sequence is CASSLGFGGSGYEQYF. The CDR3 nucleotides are TGTGCCAGCAGCTTAGGCTTCGGGGGTAGCGGCTACGAGCAGTACTTC.

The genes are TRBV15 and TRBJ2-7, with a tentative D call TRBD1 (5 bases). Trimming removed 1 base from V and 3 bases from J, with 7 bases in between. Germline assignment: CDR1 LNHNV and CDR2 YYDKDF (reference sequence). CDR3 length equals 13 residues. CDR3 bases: TGTGCCACCAGCAGAGGACAGAACTACGAGCAGTACTTC. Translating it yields CATSRGQNYEQYF.

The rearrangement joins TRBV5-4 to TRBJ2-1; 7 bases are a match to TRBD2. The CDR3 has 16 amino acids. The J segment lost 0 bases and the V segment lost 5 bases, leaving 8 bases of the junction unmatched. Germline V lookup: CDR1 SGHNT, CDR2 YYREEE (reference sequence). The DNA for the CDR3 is TGTGCCAGCAGATGGACTAGGCAGAGCTCCTACAATGAGCAGTTCTTC. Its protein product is CASRWTRQSSYNEQFF.

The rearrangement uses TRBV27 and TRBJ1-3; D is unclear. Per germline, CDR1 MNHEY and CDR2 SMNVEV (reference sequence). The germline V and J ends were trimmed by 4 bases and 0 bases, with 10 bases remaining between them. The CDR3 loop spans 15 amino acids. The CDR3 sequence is CASSSQARSGNTIYF. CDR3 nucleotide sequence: TGTGCCAGCAGTTCCCAAGCCCGCTCTGGAAACACCATATATTTT.